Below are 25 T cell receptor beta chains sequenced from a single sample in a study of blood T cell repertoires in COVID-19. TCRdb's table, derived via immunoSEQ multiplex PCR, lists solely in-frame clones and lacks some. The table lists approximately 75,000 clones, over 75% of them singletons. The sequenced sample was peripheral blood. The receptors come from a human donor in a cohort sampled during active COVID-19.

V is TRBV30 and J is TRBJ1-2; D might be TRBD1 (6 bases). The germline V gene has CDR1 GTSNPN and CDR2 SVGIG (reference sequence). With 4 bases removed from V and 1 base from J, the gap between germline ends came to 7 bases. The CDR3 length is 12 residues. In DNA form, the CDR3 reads TGTGCCTGGACAGGGGATAACTATGGCTACACCTTC. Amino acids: CAWTGDNYGYTF.

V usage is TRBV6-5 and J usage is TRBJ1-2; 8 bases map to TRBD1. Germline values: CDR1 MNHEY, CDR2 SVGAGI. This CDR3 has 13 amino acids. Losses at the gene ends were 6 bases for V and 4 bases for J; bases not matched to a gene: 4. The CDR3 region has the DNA TGTGCCAGCAGACGGACAGGGAGCTATGGCTACACCTTC. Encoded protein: CASRRTGSYGYTF.

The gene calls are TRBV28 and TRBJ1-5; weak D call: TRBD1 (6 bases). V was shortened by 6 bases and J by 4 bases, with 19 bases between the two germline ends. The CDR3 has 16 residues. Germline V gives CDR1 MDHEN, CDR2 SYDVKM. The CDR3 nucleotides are TGTGCCAGCAGCCAGGGGACGGGGATAGGGAATCAGCCCCAGCATTTT. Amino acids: CASSQGTGIGNQPQHF.

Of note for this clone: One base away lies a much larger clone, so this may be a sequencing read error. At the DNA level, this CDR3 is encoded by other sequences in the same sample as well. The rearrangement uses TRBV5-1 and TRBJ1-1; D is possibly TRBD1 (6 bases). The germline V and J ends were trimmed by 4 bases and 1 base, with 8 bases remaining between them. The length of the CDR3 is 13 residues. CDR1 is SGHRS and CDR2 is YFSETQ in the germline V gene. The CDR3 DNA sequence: TGCGCCAGCAGCCAGGGACAGAACACTGAAGCTTTCTTT. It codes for CASSQGQNTEAFF.

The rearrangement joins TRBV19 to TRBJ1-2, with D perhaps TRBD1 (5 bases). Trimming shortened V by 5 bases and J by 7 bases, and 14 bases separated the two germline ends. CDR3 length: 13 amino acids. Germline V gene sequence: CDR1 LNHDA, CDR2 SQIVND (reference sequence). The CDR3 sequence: CASSSQGLGGYTF. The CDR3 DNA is TGTGCCAGTAGTTCGCAGGGACTGGGTGGCTACACCTTC. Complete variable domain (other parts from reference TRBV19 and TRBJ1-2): DGGITQSPKYLFRKEGQNVTLSCEQNLNHDAMYWYRQDPGQGLRLIYYSQIVNDFQKGDIAEGYSVSREKKESFPLTVTSAQKNPTAFYLCASSSQGLGGYTFGSGTRLTVV.

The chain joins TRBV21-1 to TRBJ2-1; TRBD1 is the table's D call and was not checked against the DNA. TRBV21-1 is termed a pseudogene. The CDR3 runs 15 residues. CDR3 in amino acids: CASSKVGQGGDEQFF. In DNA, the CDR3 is TGTGCCAGCAGCAAAGTGGGACAGGGTGGTGATGAGCAGTTCTTC.

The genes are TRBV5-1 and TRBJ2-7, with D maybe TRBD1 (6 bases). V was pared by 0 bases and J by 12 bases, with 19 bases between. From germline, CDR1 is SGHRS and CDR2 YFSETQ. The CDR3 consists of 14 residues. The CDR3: CASSLAQAGEFWYF. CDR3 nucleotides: TGCGCCAGCAGCTTGGCCCAAGCAGGGGAGTTTTGGTACTTC.

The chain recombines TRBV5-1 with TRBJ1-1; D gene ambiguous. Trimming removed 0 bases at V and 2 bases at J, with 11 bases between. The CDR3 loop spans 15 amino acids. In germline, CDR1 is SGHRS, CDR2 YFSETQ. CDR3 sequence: CASSLVASLNTEAFF. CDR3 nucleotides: TGCGCCAGCAGCTTGGTAGCCTCACTAAACACTGAAGCTTTCTTT.

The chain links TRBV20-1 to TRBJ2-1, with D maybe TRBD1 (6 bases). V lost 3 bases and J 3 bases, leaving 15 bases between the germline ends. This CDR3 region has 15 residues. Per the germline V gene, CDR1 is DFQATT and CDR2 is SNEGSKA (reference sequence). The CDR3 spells CSASMTGVFYNEQFF. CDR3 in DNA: TGCAGTGCTAGTATGACAGGAGTTTTCTACAATGAGCAGTTCTTC.

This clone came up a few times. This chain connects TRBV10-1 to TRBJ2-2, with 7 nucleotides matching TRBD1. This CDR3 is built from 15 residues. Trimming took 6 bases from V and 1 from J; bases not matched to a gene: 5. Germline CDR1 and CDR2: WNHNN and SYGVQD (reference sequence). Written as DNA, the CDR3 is TGCGCCAGCAGGGGGGACAGTGGGAACACCGGGGAGCTGTTTTTT. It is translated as CASRGDSGNTGELFF.

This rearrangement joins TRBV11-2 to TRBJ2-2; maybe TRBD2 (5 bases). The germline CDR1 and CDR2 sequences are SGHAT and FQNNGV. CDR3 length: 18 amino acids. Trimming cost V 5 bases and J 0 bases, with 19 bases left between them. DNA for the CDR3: TGTGCCAGCAGCACAAGGGAGCAGCTACAACCGAACACCGGGGAGCTGTTTTTT. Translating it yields CASSTREQLQPNTGELFF.

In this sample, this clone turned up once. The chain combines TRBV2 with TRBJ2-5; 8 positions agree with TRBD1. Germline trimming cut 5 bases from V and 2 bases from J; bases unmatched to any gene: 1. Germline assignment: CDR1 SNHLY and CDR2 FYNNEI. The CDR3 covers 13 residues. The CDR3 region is CASSRDRQETQYF. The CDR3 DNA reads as TGTGCCAGCAGTAGGGACAGGCAAGAGACCCAGTACTTC.

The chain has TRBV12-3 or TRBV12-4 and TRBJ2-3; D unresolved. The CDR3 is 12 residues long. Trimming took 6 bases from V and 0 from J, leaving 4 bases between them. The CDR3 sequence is CASSPSTDTQYF. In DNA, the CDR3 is TGTGCCAGCAGCCCGAGCACAGATACGCAGTATTTT.

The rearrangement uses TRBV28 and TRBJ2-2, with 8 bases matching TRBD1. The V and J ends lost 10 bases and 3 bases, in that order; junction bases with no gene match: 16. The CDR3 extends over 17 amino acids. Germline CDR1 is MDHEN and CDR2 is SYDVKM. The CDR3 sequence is CAIQPGQGGGYTGELFF. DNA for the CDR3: TGTGCCATCCAACCCGGACAGGGAGGAGGTTACACCGGGGAGCTGTTTTTT.

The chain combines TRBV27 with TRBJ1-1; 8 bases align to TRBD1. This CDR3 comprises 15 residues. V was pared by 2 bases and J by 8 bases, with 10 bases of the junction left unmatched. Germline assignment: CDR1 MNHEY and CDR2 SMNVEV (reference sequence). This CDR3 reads CASSLDDRGDSEAFF. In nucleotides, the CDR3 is TGTGCCAGCAGTTTAGACGACAGGGGTGACAGCGAAGCTTTCTTT.

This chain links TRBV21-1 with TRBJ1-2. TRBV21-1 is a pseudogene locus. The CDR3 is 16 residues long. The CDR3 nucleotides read TGTGCCAGCAGCCGAGTAAAGGAGGGCCCAATTCGGGGCTACACCTTC. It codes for CASSRVKEGPIRGYTF.

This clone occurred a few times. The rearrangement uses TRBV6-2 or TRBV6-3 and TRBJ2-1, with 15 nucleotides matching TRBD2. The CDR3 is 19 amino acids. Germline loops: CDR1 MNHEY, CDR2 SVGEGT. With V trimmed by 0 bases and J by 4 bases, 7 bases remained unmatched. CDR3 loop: CASSYSLSGLAGGYNEQFF. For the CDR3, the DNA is TGTGCCAGCAGTTACTCCCTTTCTGGACTAGCGGGGGGGTACAATGAGCAGTTCTTC.

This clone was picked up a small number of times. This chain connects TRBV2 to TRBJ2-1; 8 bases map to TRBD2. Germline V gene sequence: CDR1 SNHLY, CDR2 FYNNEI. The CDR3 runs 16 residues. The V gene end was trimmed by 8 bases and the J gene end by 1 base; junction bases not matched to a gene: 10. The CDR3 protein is CASSSLRGGSYNEQFF. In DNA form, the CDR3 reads TGTGCCAGCTCTTCCCTACGGGGGGGTTCCTACAATGAGCAGTTCTTC. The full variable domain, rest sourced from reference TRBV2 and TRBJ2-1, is EPEVTQTPSHQVTQMGQEVILRCVPISNHLYFYWYRQILGQKVEFLVSFYNNEISEKSEIFDDQFSVERPDGSNFTLKIRSTKLEDSAMYFCASSSLRGGSYNEQFFGPGTRLTVL.

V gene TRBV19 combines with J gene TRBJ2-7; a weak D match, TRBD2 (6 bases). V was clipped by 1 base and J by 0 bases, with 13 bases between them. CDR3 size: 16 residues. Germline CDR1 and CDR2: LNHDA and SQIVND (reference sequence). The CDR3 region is CASSIAAVGSSYEQYF. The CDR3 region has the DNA TGTGCCAGTAGTATAGCTGCGGTCGGGAGCTCCTACGAGCAGTACTTC.

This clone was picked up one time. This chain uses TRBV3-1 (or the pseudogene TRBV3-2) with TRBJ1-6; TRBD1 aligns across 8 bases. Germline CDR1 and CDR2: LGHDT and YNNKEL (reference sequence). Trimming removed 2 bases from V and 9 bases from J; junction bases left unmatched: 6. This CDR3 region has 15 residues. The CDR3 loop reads CASSQPGQGSSPLHF. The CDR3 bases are TGTGCCAGCAGCCAACCCGGACAGGGTAGTTCACCCCTCCACTTT.

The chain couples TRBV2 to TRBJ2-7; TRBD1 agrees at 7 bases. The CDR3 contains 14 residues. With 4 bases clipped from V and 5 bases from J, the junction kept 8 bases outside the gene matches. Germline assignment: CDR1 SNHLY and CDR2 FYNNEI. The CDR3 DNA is TGTGCCAGCAGTGGGGGTGAGACAGGGCACGAGCAGTACTTC. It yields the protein CASSGGETGHEQYF. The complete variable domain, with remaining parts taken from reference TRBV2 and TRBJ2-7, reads EPEVTQTPSHQVTQMGQEVILRCVPISNHLYFYWYRQILGQKVEFLVSFYNNEISEKSEIFDDQFSVERPDGSNFTLKIRSTKLEDSAMYFCASSGGETGHEQYFGPGTRLTVT.

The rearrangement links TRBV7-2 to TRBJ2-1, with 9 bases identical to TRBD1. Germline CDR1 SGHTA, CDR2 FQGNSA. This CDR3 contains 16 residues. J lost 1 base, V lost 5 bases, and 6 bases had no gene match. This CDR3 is CASSLRQGVSYNEQFF. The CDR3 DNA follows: TGTGCCAGCAGCCTCCGACAGGGGGTTTCCTACAATGAGCAGTTCTTC. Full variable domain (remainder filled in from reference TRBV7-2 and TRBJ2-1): GAGVSQSPSNKVTEKGKDVELRCDPISGHTALYWYRQSLGQGLEFLIYFQGNSAPDKSGLPSDRFSAERTGGSVSTLTIQRTQQEDSAVYLCASSLRQGVSYNEQFFGPGTRLTVL.

Written as DNA, the CDR3 is TGTGCCAGCAGCTTAGCCCCGGACTCCCCCTACGAGCAGTACTTC. This encodes CASSLAPDSPYEQYF. J is TRBJ2-7 and V is TRBV7-7; D is perhaps TRBD2 (5 bases). V was cut by 0 bases and J by 2 bases, with 11 bases left in between. This CDR3 region has 15 residues. Germline-derived CDR1 and CDR2 are SSHAT and FNYEAQ (reference sequence).

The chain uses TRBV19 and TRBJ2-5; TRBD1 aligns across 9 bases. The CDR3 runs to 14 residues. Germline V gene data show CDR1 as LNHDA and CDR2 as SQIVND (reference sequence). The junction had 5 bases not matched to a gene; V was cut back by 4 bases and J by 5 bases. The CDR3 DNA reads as TGTGCCAGTAGTAGGGGACAGGGTGACGAGACCCAGTACTTC. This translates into CASSRGQGDETQYF.

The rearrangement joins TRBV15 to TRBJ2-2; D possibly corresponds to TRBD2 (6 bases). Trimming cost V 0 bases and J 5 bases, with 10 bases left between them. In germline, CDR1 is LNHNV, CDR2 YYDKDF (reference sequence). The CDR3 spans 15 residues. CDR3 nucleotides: TGTGCCACCAGCAGAGATGTACTAGCAACCGGGGAGCTGTTTTTT. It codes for CATSRDVLATGELFF.